This TCR beta chain was sequenced during a study of T cell responses to AZD1222 COVID-19 vaccine. V was shortened by 4 bases and J by 1 base, with 14 bases between the two germline ends. The CDR3 covers 16 residues. Germline CDR1 is SNHLY and CDR2 is FYNNEI. Comment on this clone: What it binds is not known.

Study-level findings and limits: Two AZD1222 doses significantly raised spike-specific TCR breadth and depth over controls. Only 5 or 6 individuals given AZD1222 were seropositive at baseline.

Assay used: immunoSEQ multiplex PCR; TCRdb lists only in-frame clones, some missing. This sample has 90,000 to 130,000 clones, with 70% to 90% found just once. This chain joins TRBV2 and TRBJ1-3, with a tentative D call TRBD1 (6 bases). Material: peripheral blood, obtained on day 0 of AZD1222 vaccination. The sequence derives from an adult in good health. CDR3 nucleotides: TGTGCCAGCAGTGCTCAGGGGACGCTTTCTGGAAACACCATATATTTT. It encodes CASSAQGTLSGNTIYF.